Presented here are 14 T cell receptor beta chains from one specimen sequenced in a study of a mutant IDH1 vaccine in newly diagnosed glioma. The time point: baseline, week 1 (first vaccination visit). As for treatment: pre-vaccination baseline after standard-of-care therapy. The assay was immunoSEQ multiplex PCR, and TCRdb's table has in-frame clones only and misses some. This table holds some 60,000 clones, 75% to 95% found once. The material was PBMCs, obtained from a glioma patient treated with radiotherapy, temozolomide or both. All receptors derive from a man in his forties or fifties with glioma.

This chain connects TRBV10-2 to TRBJ1-2; D is perhaps TRBD1 (6 bases). Per germline, CDR1 WSHSY and CDR2 SAAADI. V was shortened by 4 bases and J by 6 bases, with 15 bases between the two germline ends. This CDR3 has 14 amino acids. The CDR3 sequence is CASSGARRGDGYTF. The CDR3 nucleotides read TGCGCCAGCAGTGGTGCCCGGAGGGGGGATGGCTACACCTTC.

The V call is TRBV29-1, the J call TRBJ2-3; D is possibly TRBD2 (7 bases). V was cut by 3 bases and J by 1 base, with 14 bases left in between. The CDR3 sequence is 15 residues long. Per germline, CDR1 SQVTM and CDR2 ANQGSEA. The CDR3 is CSVDGRGLRTDTQYF. CDR3 coding DNA: TGCAGCGTTGATGGGCGGGGGCTTCGCACAGATACGCAGTATTTT.

This chain's CDR3 is CASSRGNYEQYF. The CDR3 coding sequence is TGTGCCAGTAGCCGGGGGAATTACGAGCAGTACTTC. This rearrangement joins TRBV19 to TRBJ2-7; D might be TRBD2 (6 bases). Germline loops: CDR1 LNHDA, CDR2 SQIVND (reference sequence). V was shortened by 6 bases and J by 4 bases, with 10 bases between the two germline ends. CDR3 length: 12 amino acids.

The chain uses TRBV21-1 and TRBJ1-2; the table assigns TRBD1, which was not confirmed against the DNA. TRBV21-1 is a pseudogene. The CDR3 loop spans 17 amino acids. CDR3 sequence: CASSIYATGGGCYGYTF. CDR3 sequence (DNA): TGTGCCAGCAGCATATATGCAACAGGGGGCGGCTGCTATGGCTACACCTTC.

The chain uses TRBV7-2 and TRBJ1-3; TRBD1 is a possible D gene (6 bases). With 5 bases removed from V and 5 bases from J, the gap between germline ends came to 16 bases. The CDR3 sequence is 15 residues long. Looked up from germline, CDR1 is SGHTA and CDR2 is FQGNSA. The CDR3 bases are TGTGCCAGCAGCCCATTAGGACAGACCCGAAACACCATATATTTT. It specifies CASSPLGQTRNTIYF.

The V and J genes are TRBV7-8 and TRBJ1-5; D remains ambiguous. V lost 6 bases, J lost 0 bases, and 6 bases lay in between. Germline CDR1 SGHVS, CDR2 FQNEAQ. The CDR3 is 13 amino acids. The CDR3 DNA is TGTGCCAGCAGTTCTTATAGCAATCAGCCCCAGCATTTT. This gives the protein CASSSYSNQPQHF.

The CDR3 spells CASSLEEGVARSSYSGQFF. The CDR3 region has the DNA TGTGCCAGCAGCTTAGAAGAAGGGGTGGCCCGGAGCTCCTACAGTGGGCAGTTCTTC. This chain connects TRBV7-9 to TRBJ2-1, with a weak D call TRBD1 (5 bases). The ends were cut back, 1 base at V and 12 bases at J, with 31 bases in the middle. The CDR3 consists of 19 residues. The germline V gene has CDR1 SEHNR and CDR2 FQNEAQ (reference sequence).

The chain couples TRBV6-5 to TRBJ2-7; no reliable D call. Germline V gene lookup returns CDR1 MNHEY and CDR2 SVGAGI. Trimming took 6 bases from V and 1 from J, leaving 13 bases between them. The CDR3 is 14 amino acids. CDR3 region: CASSRQGKSYEQYF. The CDR3 DNA reads as TGTGCCAGCAGCCGTCAAGGGAAATCCTACGAGCAGTACTTC.

J is TRBJ2-7 and V is TRBV29-1, with TRBD2 matching over 10 bases. Germline V lookup: CDR1 SQVTM, CDR2 ANQGSEA. Trimming at V came to 5 bases and at J to 2 bases, leaving 3 bases not matched to a gene. This CDR3 is 13 amino acids long. The DNA of the CDR3 is TGCAGCGTTAGAGCGGGAGGGACCTACGAGCAGTACTTC. Its protein is CSVRAGGTYEQYF.

This rearrangement joins TRBV5-1 to TRBJ2-7; possibly TRBD1 for D (6 bases). The germline CDR1 and CDR2 sequences are SGHRS and YFSETQ. The CDR3 is 14 residues long. Trimming left V 3 bases short and J 3 bases short, with 13 bases between. The CDR3 loop reads CASSSPGHLYEQYF. The CDR3 DNA follows: TGCGCCAGCAGCTCCCCGGGACACCTCTACGAGCAGTACTTC.

This clone was counted a few times. The chain employs TRBV27 and TRBJ1-5; 8 nucleotides agree with TRBD1. Unmatched junction bases numbered 7, after V lost 3 bases and J lost 0 bases. Germline V CDR1 and CDR2: MNHEY, SMNVEV (reference sequence). The CDR3 runs to 17 residues. Written as DNA, the CDR3 is TGTGCCAGCAGTTTTACAGGGGGGGGCTATAGCAATCAGCCCCAGCATTTT. It encodes CASSFTGGGYSNQPQHF.

This rearrangement joins TRBV10-2 to TRBJ2-7, with 10 nucleotides matching TRBD2. The germline V gene encodes CDR1 WSHSY and CDR2 SAAADI. CDR3 length equals 14 residues. Trimming removed 4 bases from V and 1 base from J; junction bases left unmatched: 1. As DNA, the CDR3 is TGCGCCAGCAGTGGGACTAGCGGTTCCTACGAGCAGTACTTC. This gives the protein CASSGTSGSYEQYF.

The CDR3 spells CASSLPTGFNEKLFF. CDR3 bases: TGTGCCAGCAGCTTACCGACAGGTTTTAATGAAAAACTGTTTTTT. The chain uses TRBV7-9 and TRBJ1-4, with D tentatively TRBD1 (6 bases). The CDR3 is 15 residues long. V dropped 2 bases and J dropped 4 bases, with 11 bases sitting between them. The germline gives CDR1 SEHNR, CDR2 FQNEAQ (reference sequence).

The chain couples TRBV2 to TRBJ2-5; the D call may be TRBD1 or TRBD2 (5 bases each). Trimming took off 8 bases at V and 0 bases at J, with 7 bases between the two ends. Germline assignment: CDR1 SNHLY and CDR2 FYNNEI. The CDR3 has 12 amino acids. The CDR3 sequence: CASGGHQETQYF. In nucleotides, the CDR3 is TGTGCCAGCGGGGGACACCAAGAGACCCAGTACTTC.